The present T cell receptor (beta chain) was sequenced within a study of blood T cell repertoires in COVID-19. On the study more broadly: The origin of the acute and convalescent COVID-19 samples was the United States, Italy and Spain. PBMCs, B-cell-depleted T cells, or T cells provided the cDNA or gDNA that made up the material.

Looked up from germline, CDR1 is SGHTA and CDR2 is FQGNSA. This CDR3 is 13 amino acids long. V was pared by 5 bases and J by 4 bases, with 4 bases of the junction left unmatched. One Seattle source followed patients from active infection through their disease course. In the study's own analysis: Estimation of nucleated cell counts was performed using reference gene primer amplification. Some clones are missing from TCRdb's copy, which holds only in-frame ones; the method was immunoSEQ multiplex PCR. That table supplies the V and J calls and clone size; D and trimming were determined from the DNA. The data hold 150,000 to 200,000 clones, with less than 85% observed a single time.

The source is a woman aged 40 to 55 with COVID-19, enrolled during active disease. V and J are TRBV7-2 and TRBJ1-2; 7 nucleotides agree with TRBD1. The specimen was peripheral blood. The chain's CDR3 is CASSQGQLYGYTF. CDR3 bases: TGTGCCAGCAGCCAGGGACAGCTCTATGGCTACACCTTC.